The 19 T cell receptor beta chains reported below all come from one sample, sequenced in a study of blood T cells in healthy people across ages. The second PCR ran roughly 6 to 11 cycles with a sample-barcoded 5' primer and J-beta primers. TCRdb recomputed calls from the 5' RACE reads with MiXCR, one row per CDR3 protein. The data show approximately 320,000 distinct CDR3 sequences, less than 30% seen once. The sample consisted of blood. The receptors shown here come from a woman between 70 and 85 years old in good health.

The sample holds many counts of this clonotype. This sequence joins TRBV5-5 and TRBJ2-5; no clear D. Trimming took off 1 base at V and 5 bases at J, with 9 bases between the two ends. CDR3 length equals 13 residues. Germline V gene lookup returns CDR1 SGHKS and CDR2 YYEKEE (reference sequence). CDR3 coding DNA: TGTGCCAGCAGCTTGCAGGACGGCGAGACCCAGTACTTC. This gives the protein CASSLQDGETQYF.

This clonotype was seen a handful of times. The chain is built from TRBV14 and TRBJ1-6, with D uncertain. From germline, CDR1 is SGHDN and CDR2 FVKESK. V dropped 0 bases and J dropped 5 bases, with 11 bases sitting between them. The CDR3 spans 16 residues. The CDR3 sequence is CASSQDLGQHNSPLHF. The CDR3 DNA reads TGTGCCAGCAGCCAAGATCTTGGCCAGCATAATTCACCCCTCCACTTT.

This CDR3 is CARERLAGSRPYNEQFF. CDR3 coding DNA: TGTGCCAGAGAACGACTAGCGGGAAGCCGGCCGTACAATGAGCAGTTCTTC. The chain joins TRBV27 to TRBJ2-1, with 11 nucleotides matching TRBD2. Germline values: CDR1 MNHEY, CDR2 SMNVEV (reference sequence). This CDR3 has 17 amino acids. V was pared by 9 bases and J by 4 bases, with 14 bases of the junction left unmatched.

In its sample, this clonotype was seen a few times. The J gene is TRBJ1-1, the V gene TRBV3-1; a weak D match, TRBD1 (6 bases). V gave up 2 bases and J gave up 6 bases, with 13 bases separating them. CDR1 is LGHDT and CDR2 is YNNKEL in the germline V gene (reference sequence). This CDR3 contains 14 residues. CDR3 in DNA: TGTGCCAGCAGCCAATACCAGGGGCGAGCTGAAGCTTTCTTT. Translation: CASSQYQGRAEAFF.

This clonotype was observed a handful of times. The chain links TRBV4-2 to TRBJ2-5, with 13 bases identical to TRBD2. Near its end, the DNA agrees better with TRBJ2-1, so the J call may be wrong. This CDR3 region has 18 residues. The V gene's germline CDR1 is LGHNA and CDR2 YNFKEQ. The CDR3 DNA sequence: TGTGCCAGCAGCCAAAAATCCCTGACTAGCGGGGGGTCAAATGAGCAGTTCTTC. This translates into CASSQKSLTSGGSNEQFF.

There are a few counts of this clonotype. The chain has TRBV20-1 and TRBJ2-5, with D unclear. Trimming cost V 6 bases and J 2 bases, with 13 bases left between them. Germline V gene sequence: CDR1 DFQATT, CDR2 SNEGSKA (reference sequence). The CDR3 contains 13 residues. CDR3: CSAVGTTQETQYF. The CDR3 DNA reads TGCAGTGCCGTGGGTACAACACAAGAGACCCAGTACTTC.

This clonotype was picked up a small number of times. The CDR3 spells CASTPDRSYNEQFF. Here the CDR3 DNA reads TGTGCCAGCACCCCGGACAGGAGTTACAATGAGCAGTTCTTC. The gene calls are TRBV7-2 and TRBJ2-1; 7 bases are shared with TRBD1. Germline assignment: CDR1 SGHTA and CDR2 FQGNSA. V shed 7 bases, J shed 4 bases, and the junction held 7 bases outside the gene matches. This CDR3 has 14 residues.

There are many counts of this clonotype. This rearrangement joins TRBV7-3 to TRBJ1-4; D is unresolved. CDR1 is SGHTA, CDR2 FQGTGA, per germline. Trimming removed 11 bases at V and 5 bases at J, with 12 bases between. This CDR3 spans 12 amino acids. The CDR3 sequence is CAGPDPNEKLFF. The CDR3 DNA is TGTGCCGGACCGGACCCGAATGAAAAACTGTTTTTT.

This clonotype was recorded many times. J is TRBJ2-7 and V is TRBV18, with 10 bases matching TRBD1. The V gene end was trimmed by 2 bases and the J gene end by 4 bases; junction bases not matched to a gene: 2. Germline assignment: CDR1 KGHSH and CDR2 LQKENI. This CDR3 region has 14 residues. Here the CDR3 reads CASSPGTGVYEQYF. CDR3 bases: TGTGCCAGCTCACCAGGGACAGGGGTTTACGAGCAGTACTTC.

This clonotype was seen a handful of times. The rearrangement uses TRBV12-3 or TRBV12-4 and TRBJ1-4, with a weak D call TRBD1 (6 bases). This CDR3 is 17 amino acids long. Between the trimmed V and J ends, which lost 5 bases and 1 base, there was a span of 17 bases. This CDR3 reads CASSPRRGVGTNEKLFF. CDR3 DNA: TGTGCCAGCAGTCCGCGTAGGGGGGTTGGAACTAATGAAAAACTGTTTTTT.

The rearrangement uses TRBV20-1 and TRBJ2-5; no reliable D call. Germline V gives CDR1 DFQATT, CDR2 SNEGSKA (reference sequence). V shed 1 base and J shed 4 bases, with 1 base lying between them. CDR3 length equals 10 residues. The chain's CDR3 is CSARVETQYF. CDR3 DNA: TGCAGTGCTAGAGTAGAGACCCAGTACTTC.

This clonotype occurred many times. For the CDR3, the DNA is TGTGCCAGCAGCTTTAACAAAGAGACCCAGTACTTC. This gives the protein CASSFNKETQYF. V and J are TRBV7-2 and TRBJ2-5; D is undetermined. CDR1 is SGHTA, CDR2 FQGNSA, per germline. The CDR3 is made up of 12 amino acids. The V end lost 3 bases, the J end lost 3 bases, and 5 bases lay between the germline ends.

The J gene is TRBJ2-7, the V gene TRBV20-1; possible D gene TRBD2, 6 bases. This CDR3 is 12 amino acids long. Per germline, CDR1 DFQATT and CDR2 SNEGSKA (reference sequence). V was pared by 3 bases and J by 3 bases, with 9 bases between. This CDR3 reads CSASAGNYEQYF. CDR3 in DNA: TGCAGTGCTAGTGCGGGAAACTACGAGCAGTACTTC.

This clonotype has only a few counts. The chain employs TRBV6-2 or TRBV6-3 and TRBJ2-3, with 11 bases aligning to TRBD2. CDR1 MNHEY and CDR2 SVGEGT come from the germline V gene. The ends lost 2 bases at V and 4 bases at J; junction bases unmatched: 2. CDR3 length: 15 residues. As DNA, the CDR3 is TGTGCCAGCAGTTACACTAGCGGGAGTGCAGATACGCAGTATTTT. This codes for CASSYTSGSADTQYF.

Written as DNA, the CDR3 is TGTGCCAGCAGTTGGGACAGGTTTTCCTACGAGCAGTACTTC. This codes for CASSWDRFSYEQYF. This chain joins TRBV27 and TRBJ2-5; 8 positions match TRBD1. The DNA end is more similar to TRBJ2-7, so the J call may be wrong. From germline, CDR1 is MNHEY and CDR2 SMNVEV (reference sequence). The CDR3 covers 14 residues.

There are a few counts of this clonotype. The V and J genes are TRBV5-8 and TRBJ2-3, with 8 bases lining up with TRBD2. The CDR3 has 16 amino acids. Germline CDR1 SGHTS, CDR2 YDEGEE. V was clipped by 4 bases and J by 2 bases; unmatched bases: 9. Here the CDR3 reads CASSVRAGVPTDTQYF. DNA of the CDR3: TGTGCCAGCAGCGTCAGAGCGGGAGTCCCCACAGATACGCAGTATTTT.

This chain links TRBV28 with TRBJ1-3; 7 nucleotides agree with TRBD1. V was pared by 1 base and J by 2 bases, with 8 bases of the junction left unmatched. Germline V lookup: CDR1 MDHEN, CDR2 SYDVKM. The CDR3 has 17 amino acids. The CDR3 reads CASSLYRQGSAGNTIYF. The CDR3 nucleotides read TGTGCCAGCAGTTTATATCGACAGGGATCCGCTGGAAACACCATATATTTT. Full variable domain (missing parts from reference TRBV28 and TRBJ1-3): DVKVTQSSRYLVKRTGEKVFLECVQDMDHENMFWYRQDPGLGLRLIYFSYDVKMKEKGDIPEGYSVSREKKERFSLILESASTNQTSMYLCASSLYRQGSAGNTIYFGEGSWLTVV.

This clonotype was observed a few times. The junction does not match germline at one end; this may be a read error. This chain connects TRBV7-2 to TRBJ2-7; D is possibly TRBD1 (6 bases). The CDR3 runs 14 residues. CDR1 SGHTA and CDR2 FQGNSA come from the germline V gene. The CDR3 reads CAGSYQTGLNEQYF. Here the CDR3 DNA reads TGTGCCGGCAGCTACCAGACAGGCCTGAACGAGCAGTACTTC.

This clonotype was detected ten times or more. The chain joins TRBV28 to TRBJ2-4, with unresolved D. Trimming removed 4 bases at V and 6 bases at J, with 10 bases between. Per germline, CDR1 MDHEN and CDR2 SYDVKM. CDR3 length: 13 residues. DNA for the CDR3: TGTGCCAGCAGTTACAATCAGCCAAACATTCAGTACTTC. This codes for CASSYNQPNIQYF.